The 15 T cell receptor beta chains given below trace back to one sample, sequenced in a study of T cells in localized non-small cell lung cancer. Method: immunoSEQ multiplex PCR; TCRdb's copy keeps in-frame clones and lacks some. Found here are around 1,000 clones, roughly 30% of them singletons; the top ten hold roughly 13%. This sample comprised normal lung tissue next to the tumor, obtained before any cancer treatment. The source of these receptors is a female donor older than 55 with stage I lung adenocarcinoma.

This clone was seen only a few times. The chain joins TRBV11-3 to TRBJ2-5, with D unclear. This CDR3 has 14 residues. In germline, CDR1 is SGHNT, CDR2 YENEEA. V dropped 5 bases and J dropped 1 base, with 11 bases sitting between them. The CDR3: CASSLPGLQETQYF. As DNA, the CDR3 is TGTGCCAGCAGCCTCCCGGGTCTCCAAGAGACCCAGTACTTC. The entire variable domain, with the rest obtained from reference TRBV11-3 and TRBJ2-5, is as follows: EAGVVQSPRYKIIEKKQPVAFWCNPISGHNTLYWYLQNLGQGPELLIRYENEEAVDDSQLPKDRFSAERLKGVDSTLKIQPAELGDSAVYLCASSLPGLQETQYFGPGTRLLVL.

This chain joins TRBV28 and TRBJ2-1; the D gene is possibly TRBD2 (6 bases). The germline gives CDR1 MDHEN, CDR2 SYDVKM. The CDR3 runs to 16 residues. The V end was cut by 7 bases, the J end by 0 bases, with 16 bases between. CDR3 region: CASITSGTSSYNEQFF. The DNA for the CDR3 is TGTGCCAGCATTACTTCCGGGACTTCCTCCTACAATGAGCAGTTCTTC.

The chain employs TRBV18 and TRBJ1-1; 9 nucleotides line up with TRBD1. This CDR3 has 15 amino acids. The V and J ends lost 1 base and 5 bases, in that order; junction bases with no gene match: 5. Germline CDR1 is KGHSH and CDR2 is LQKENI. In DNA, the CDR3 is TGTGCCAGCTCACCACAGGGGACAGGGTATACTGAAGCTTTCTTT. This encodes CASSPQGTGYTEAFF. Together with reference TRBV18 and TRBJ1-1, the CDR3 gives the full variable domain: NAGVMQNPRHLVRRRGQEARLRCSPMKGHSHVYWYRQLPEEGLKFMVYLQKENIIDESGMPKERFSAEFPKEGPSILRIQQVVRGDSAAYFCASSPQGTGYTEAFFGQGTRLTVV.

V and J are TRBV11-3 and TRBJ2-6; D gene unclear. The CDR3 covers 14 residues. Germline V gene data show CDR1 as SGHNT and CDR2 as YENEEA. V lost 3 bases to trimming and J lost 2 bases, with 5 bases between them. The CDR3 spells CASSFLTGANVLTF. Written as DNA, the CDR3 is TGTGCCAGCAGCTTTTTGACTGGGGCCAACGTCCTGACTTTC.

This chain joins TRBV28 and TRBJ1-5; D unclear. CDR3 length equals 17 residues. Germline V gene data show CDR1 as MDHEN and CDR2 as SYDVKM. V shed 6 bases and J shed 6 bases, with 24 bases lying between them. The chain's CDR3 is CASSPPARVRSVQPQHF. CDR3 DNA: TGTGCCAGCAGCCCCCCGGCGCGGGTAAGGTCGGTTCAGCCCCAGCATTTT. The full variable domain, with the rest looked up from reference TRBV28 and TRBJ1-5, is DVKVTQSSRYLVKRTGEKVFLECVQDMDHENMFWYRQDPGLGLRLIYFSYDVKMKEKGDIPEGYSVSREKKERFSLILESASTNQTSMYLCASSPPARVRSVQPQHFGDGTRLSIL.

The V gene is TRBV11-3, the J gene TRBJ2-1; D may be TRBD2 (6 bases). The ends were cut back, 0 bases at V and 3 bases at J, with 12 bases in the middle. The germline gives CDR1 SGHNT, CDR2 YENEEA. The length of the CDR3 is 16 residues. The CDR3 sequence: CASSLERGGDYNEQFF. CDR3 coding DNA: TGTGCCAGCAGCTTAGAAAGGGGCGGGGACTACAATGAGCAGTTCTTC.

The gene calls are TRBV6-8 and TRBJ2-3; 7 nucleotides agree with TRBD2. Germline V gene lookup returns CDR1 MNHGY and CDR2 SAAAGT. J gave up 4 bases and V 0 bases, and 7 bases lay outside the gene matches. The CDR3 has 16 residues. DNA for the CDR3: TGTGCCAGCAGTTACTCCCCGGGACTAACGTCAGATACGCAGTATTTT. As protein: CASSYSPGLTSDTQYF.

This clone has just a few counts. The rearrangement links TRBV18 to TRBJ2-7; 7 nucleotides line up with TRBD1. V dropped 4 bases and J dropped 5; count of bases not matched to a gene: 5. Germline CDR1 reads KGHSH; CDR2 reads LQKENI. The CDR3 spans 13 residues. CDR3 region: CASSRKDRDEQYF. CDR3 DNA sequence: TGTGCCAGCTCACGGAAAGACAGGGACGAGCAGTACTTC.

This clone was recorded a few times. The chain has TRBV19 and TRBJ1-4; tentatively, D is TRBD1 (5 bases). The germline V gene encodes CDR1 LNHDA and CDR2 SQIVND (reference sequence). CDR3 length equals 14 residues. V was shortened by 6 bases and J by 12 bases, with 20 bases between the two germline ends. In DNA, the CDR3 is TGTGCCAGTAGAGGGGACGGAGCCCTTGGGGAACTGTTTTTT. It is translated as CASRGDGALGELFF.

This clone was seen more than once but under ten times. The chain recombines TRBV28 with TRBJ1-2; D possibly corresponds to TRBD1 (6 bases). Germline values: CDR1 MDHEN, CDR2 SYDVKM. The CDR3 is made up of 12 amino acids. Trimming pared 5 bases from V and 7 bases from J, leaving 11 bases between. In nucleotides, the CDR3 is TGTGCCAGCAGTCAACAGGGAGGTGGCTACACCTTC. This codes for CASSQQGGGYTF.

This clone has just a few counts. The chain joins TRBV4-1 to TRBJ1-2, with TRBD1 as a possible D gene (5 bases). The CDR3 consists of 14 residues. Between the trimmed V and J ends, which lost 1 base and 4 bases, there was a span of 10 bases. CDR1 and CDR2 (germline): MGHRA, YSYEKL. CDR3 in amino acids: CASSQGGGSYGYTF. CDR3 coding DNA: TGCGCCAGCAGCCAAGGGGGGGGTAGCTATGGCTACACCTTC.

This clone was detected a few times. The chain uses TRBV28 and TRBJ2-7; 8 nucleotides match TRBD2. Germline values: CDR1 MDHEN, CDR2 SYDVKM. CDR3 size: 16 residues. J gave up 2 bases and V 7 bases, and 13 bases lay outside the gene matches. CDR3 DNA: TGTGCCAGCAATCCCCGGGGGGGGAGTCTCGCCTACGAGCAGTACTTC. Its protein is CASNPRGGSLAYEQYF.

J is TRBJ2-7 and V is TRBV14; D is possibly TRBD1 or TRBD2 (5 bases each). Looked up from germline, CDR1 is SGHDN and CDR2 is FVKESK. V was cut by 3 bases and J by 2 bases, with 8 bases left in between. This CDR3 comprises 13 residues. CDR3 coding DNA: TGTGCCAGCAGCCATCGGGGCGCCTACGAGCAGTACTTC. Protein product: CASSHRGAYEQYF.

This clone was counted only a few times. The genes are TRBV29-1 and TRBJ2-1; D might be TRBD1 (5 bases). The V end was cut by 5 bases, the J end by 0 bases, with 8 bases between. The V gene's germline CDR1 is SQVTM and CDR2 ANQGSEA. This CDR3 spans 13 amino acids. The CDR3 loop is CSVRQNSYNEQFF. Written as DNA, the CDR3 is TGCAGCGTTAGACAGAACTCCTACAATGAGCAGTTCTTC.

This clone is medium-sized in the sample. The chain uses TRBV11-3 and TRBJ2-1; 10 bases line up with TRBD2. The germline V gene encodes CDR1 SGHNT and CDR2 YENEEA. There are 15 residues in the CDR3. V lost 2 bases and J lost 5; bases outside the gene matches: 3. CDR3: CASSLLAGVNNEQFF. CDR3 nucleotides: TGTGCCAGCAGCTTACTAGCGGGAGTTAACAATGAGCAGTTCTTC.